This passage covers 30 T cell receptor beta chains from one sample sequenced in a study of CXCR3-negative and CXCR3-positive naive CD8 T cells. Broader study findings: TRB CDR3s were more hydrophobic in CXCR3-positive than in CXCR3-negative naive cells.

These TCRs are of unknown antigen specificity. UMI-labeled 5' RACE yielded the TRB cDNA libraries. Reanalyzing the 5' RACE reads, TCRdb keeps one entry per CDR3 protein, without DNA. This table lists 75,000 to 100,000 distinct CDR3 sequences. Input material: naive CXCR3+ CD8+ T cells from blood. This sample's subset: CD45RO-CCR7+CD27+CD95- naive CD8+ T cells expressing CXCR3 (TNR3+). Source of these receptors: a human donor in good health. Some clones in this sample may be carry-over from other donors' samples.

The rearrangement joins TRBV12-3 or TRBV12-4 to TRBJ2-2. This CDR3 is 16 amino acids long. The CDR3 loop is CASSFWANANTGELFF.

The chain couples TRBV28 to TRBJ2-2; the TRBD2 assignment by TCRdb is unverifiable without DNA. The CDR3 sequence is 18 residues long. Germline values: CDR1 MDHEN, CDR2 SYDVKM. The CDR3 sequence: CASSLTSGGYTNTGELFF.

The chain couples TRBV6-2 or TRBV6-3 to TRBJ2-5; there is no DNA to check the TCRdb D call of TRBD2. In germline, CDR1 is MNHEY, CDR2 SVGEGT. This CDR3 has 15 amino acids. Here the CDR3 reads CASSGYRDSQETQYF.

The rearrangement links TRBV5-1 to TRBJ2-1; with no DNA, the TCRdb D assignment of TRBD1 cannot be verified. Germline V CDR1 and CDR2: SGHRS, YFSETQ. The CDR3 is 16 amino acids. The CDR3 sequence: CASSPPTDLVPHEQFF.

V usage is TRBV11-2 and J usage is TRBJ1-1. In germline, CDR1 is SGHAT, CDR2 FQNNGV. There are 13 residues in the CDR3. The CDR3: CASSLVLDTEAFF. Full variable domain (remainder filled in from reference TRBV11-2 and TRBJ1-1): EAGVAQSPRYKIIEKRQSVAFWCNPISGHATLYWYQQILGQGPKLLIQFQNNGVVDDSQLPKDRFSAERLKGVDSTLKIQPAKLEDSAVYLCASSLVLDTEAFFGQGTRLTVV.

V and J are TRBV28 and TRBJ2-5; TCRdb designates TRBD2, a call that cannot be tested without DNA. The CDR3 runs 17 residues. From germline, CDR1 is MDHEN and CDR2 SYDVKM. Here the CDR3 reads CASSSRLAGGAQETQYF. The entire variable domain, with the rest obtained from reference TRBV28 and TRBJ2-5, is as follows: DVKVTQSSRYLVKRTGEKVFLECVQDMDHENMFWYRQDPGLGLRLIYFSYDVKMKEKGDIPEGYSVSREKKERFSLILESASTNQTSMYLCASSSRLAGGAQETQYFGPGTRLLVL.

The chain links TRBV7-3 to TRBJ2-7; without DNA, the TCRdb call of TRBD1 cannot be checked. This CDR3 contains 15 residues. Germline V gene sequence: CDR1 SGHTA, CDR2 FQGTGA. The CDR3 loop is CASSQSLGQIYEQYF.

The CDR3 reads CSVEDRASGSTGELFF. This chain links TRBV29-1 with TRBJ2-2; the D gene TCRdb calls, TRBD2, cannot be checked with no DNA. The germline CDR1 and CDR2 sequences are SQVTM and ANQGSEA. The CDR3 covers 16 residues.

The chain uses TRBV29-1 and TRBJ2-7; the TRBD2 assignment by TCRdb is unverifiable without DNA. Per the germline V gene, CDR1 is SQVTM and CDR2 is ANQGSEA. CDR3 size: 14 residues. The CDR3 spells CSVASGRGSYEQYF.

The V and J genes are TRBV7-8 and TRBJ2-5; the TRBD2 assignment by TCRdb is unverifiable without DNA. Germline V CDR1 and CDR2: SGHVS, FQNEAQ. The CDR3 consists of 16 residues. CDR3: CASSPPLAGVGETQYF.

This CDR3 is CASVSFVSYEQYF. V and J are TRBV7-2 and TRBJ2-7. There are 13 residues in the CDR3. In germline, CDR1 is SGHTA, CDR2 FQGNSA. Based on the CDR3 plus reference TRBV7-2 and TRBJ2-7, the full variable domain is GAGVSQSPSNKVTEKGKDVELRCDPISGHTALYWYRQSLGQGLEFLIYFQGNSAPDKSGLPSDRFSAERTGGSVSTLTIQRTQQEDSAVYLCASVSFVSYEQYFGPGTRLTVT.

The rearrangement joins TRBV12-5 to TRBJ2-5; TCRdb's D call of TRBD1 is untestable without DNA. Germline-derived CDR1 and CDR2 are LGHNT and FRNRAP. The CDR3 runs 17 residues. CDR3 region: CATVGGARDRREETQYF.

The chain combines TRBV29-1 with TRBJ1-2. The CDR3 has 13 residues. The V gene's germline CDR1 is SQVTM and CDR2 ANQGSEA. The CDR3 reads CSAEEVPNYGYTF.

The gene calls are TRBV20-1 and TRBJ2-7. Germline CDR1 DFQATT, CDR2 SNEGSKA (reference sequence). The CDR3 has 12 amino acids. CDR3 sequence reads: CSARDGLGEQYF.

This chain links TRBV14 with TRBJ1-2; TCRdb gives TRBD1 as the D gene, but with no DNA this cannot be confirmed. CDR1 is SGHDN, CDR2 FVKESK, per germline. This CDR3 is built from 16 residues. CDR3 sequence reads: CASSQDSGQPPYGYTF.

J is TRBJ2-3 and V is TRBV7-9. CDR1 SEHNR and CDR2 FQNEAQ come from the germline V gene (reference sequence). The CDR3 contains 12 residues. This chain's CDR3 is CASLDATDTQYF.

CDR3 residues: CASSPPWPRDEQFF. This chain joins TRBV14 and TRBJ2-1; TCRdb's D call, TRBD1, is unchecked because there is no DNA. The CDR3 covers 14 residues. Per the germline V gene, CDR1 is SGHDN and CDR2 is FVKESK.

This chain links TRBV6-1 with TRBJ1-5. The germline gives CDR1 MNHNS, CDR2 SASEGT. This CDR3 spans 12 amino acids. CDR3 residues: CASSEGSLPQHF.

The V call is TRBV7-9, the J call TRBJ2-7; there is no DNA to check the TCRdb D call of TRBD1. The V gene's germline CDR1 is SEHNR and CDR2 FQNEAQ (reference sequence). The CDR3 is 13 residues long. CDR3 protein: CASRPGHHYEQYF.

The V call is TRBV7-9, the J call TRBJ2-1. This CDR3 spans 17 amino acids. Per germline, CDR1 SEHNR and CDR2 FQNEAQ (reference sequence). The CDR3 spells CASSLDASEDSYNEQFF.

The genes are TRBV12-3 or TRBV12-4 and TRBJ1-3. This CDR3 is built from 11 residues. The CDR3 loop is CASNSGNTIYF.

The chain carries TRBV12-3 or TRBV12-4 and TRBJ2-3. This CDR3 is 15 amino acids long. CDR3 residues: CASNIAGASTDTQYF.

This chain joins TRBV7-2 and TRBJ2-3; TCRdb indicates TRBD2, and absent DNA this call remains unverified. There are 18 residues in the CDR3. From germline, CDR1 is SGHTA and CDR2 FQGNSA. The CDR3: CASSLAVLAGGGADTQYF.

This chain connects TRBV7-9 to TRBJ2-3; TCRdb indicates TRBD2, and absent DNA this call remains unverified. The CDR3 spans 15 residues. Germline V gives CDR1 SEHNR, CDR2 FQNEAQ (reference sequence). CDR3 sequence: CASTAGLAGRDTQYF.

The chain joins TRBV28 to TRBJ2-2; there is no DNA to check the TCRdb D call of TRBD2. Germline V gene lookup returns CDR1 MDHEN and CDR2 SYDVKM. This CDR3 spans 12 amino acids. The chain's CDR3 is CASSVGAGELFF.

V and J are TRBV3-1 and TRBJ2-7; TCRdb names TRBD1, which stays unverified in the absence of DNA. This CDR3 is 17 amino acids long. The germline gives CDR1 LGHDT, CDR2 YNNKEL (reference sequence). The CDR3 reads CASSQDIRAARDYEQYF.

This rearrangement joins TRBV7-6 to TRBJ2-2; lacking DNA, the TRBD1 call made by TCRdb goes unchecked. The CDR3 has 16 residues. Looked up from germline, CDR1 is SGHVS and CDR2 is FNYEAQ. The CDR3 spells CASSSMDRASTGELFF.

The J gene is TRBJ2-3, the V gene TRBV29-1; TCRdb calls TRBD1, which cannot be checked without DNA. The CDR3 is 14 amino acids. From germline, CDR1 is SQVTM and CDR2 ANQGSEA. This CDR3 is CSVETGGDADTQYF.

The chain employs TRBV12-3 or TRBV12-4 and TRBJ1-6; TCRdb outputs TRBD1, but without DNA this stays unchecked. The CDR3 consists of 15 residues. CDR3 region: CASRPGTGINSPLHF.

CDR3 sequence: CASSLRQGWDEQFF. The chain combines TRBV27 with TRBJ2-1; TCRdb gives TRBD1 as the D gene, but with no DNA this cannot be confirmed. This CDR3 has 14 residues. Germline V gene lookup returns CDR1 MNHEY and CDR2 SMNVEV (reference sequence).